This entry lists 16 T cell receptor beta chains sequenced from one sample in a study of T cells in Graves' hyperthyroidism and ophthalmopathy. Researchers took RNA transcripts and amplified the TCR beta CDR3 regions from them. First-round RT-PCR of the TCR CDR3 relied on the HTBI primer set. TCRdb used MiXCR to reprocess the multiplex PCR reads, holding one entry per CDR3 protein. The sample includes around 300,000 distinct CDR3 sequences, approximately 18% seen only once; the top ten take less than 40%. The source material was blood. These TCRs come from a man in his fifties or sixties with Graves' ophthalmopathy.

The table lists this clonotype with many counts. This chain uses TRBV15 with TRBJ2-5; weak D call: TRBD1 (6 bases). CDR1 is LNHNV, CDR2 YYDKDF, per germline (reference sequence). The germline V and J ends were trimmed by 0 bases and 5 bases, with 13 bases remaining between them. The CDR3 has 15 amino acids. CDR3 loop: CATSRDQGGRETQYF. DNA of the CDR3: TGTGCCACCAGCAGAGATCAAGGGGGACGCGAGACCCAGTACTTC.

This clonotype was observed many times. The chain links TRBV3-1 to TRBJ2-7; maybe TRBD1 (5 bases). CDR3 length: 11 amino acids. With 2 bases removed from V and 7 bases from J, the gap between germline ends came to 6 bases. Per the germline V gene, CDR1 is LGHDT and CDR2 is YNNKEL (reference sequence). As DNA, the CDR3 is TGTGCCAGCAGCCAACAGGGAGAGCAGTACTTC. Translation: CASSQQGEQYF.

The chain uses TRBV18 and TRBJ2-3; 10 nucleotides agree with TRBD2. Germline assignment: CDR1 KGHSH and CDR2 LQKENI. CDR3 length: 18 amino acids. With V trimmed by 2 bases and J by 3 bases, 11 bases remained unmatched. CDR3 nucleotide sequence: TGTGCCAGCTCACCAAATACAATGGGACTAGCGAGAACAGATACGCAGTATTTT. Translated: CASSPNTMGLARTDTQYF. Supplemented by reference TRBV18 and TRBJ2-3, the full variable domain reads NAGVMQNPRHLVRRRGQEARLRCSPMKGHSHVYWYRQLPEEGLKFMVYLQKENIIDESGMPKERFSAEFPKEGPSILRIQQVVRGDSAAYFCASSPNTMGLARTDTQYFGPGTRLTVL.

The V call is TRBV18, the J call TRBJ1-1, with D tentatively TRBD1 (5 bases). Trimming cost V 2 bases and J 7 bases, with 11 bases left between them. Per the germline V gene, CDR1 is KGHSH and CDR2 is LQKENI. The CDR3 runs to 13 residues. This CDR3 reads CASSPGGELEAFF. The CDR3 nucleotides read TGTGCCAGCTCACCAGGGGGGGAGCTTGAAGCTTTCTTT.

This clonotype was detected only a few times. The chain carries TRBV19 and TRBJ1-5; 9 nucleotides align to TRBD1. This CDR3 comprises 15 residues. Germline lookup yields CDR1 LNHDA and CDR2 SQIVND (reference sequence). Germline trimming cut 5 bases from V and 7 bases from J; bases unmatched to any gene: 9. CDR3 DNA sequence: TGTGCCAGTAGTCCGGGAGTACAGGGGGCACAGCCCCAGCATTTT. The encoded protein is CASSPGVQGAQPQHF.

The J gene is TRBJ2-4, the V gene TRBV20-1; no reliable D call. The CDR3 is made up of 14 amino acids. CDR1 is DFQATT, CDR2 SNEGSKA, per germline (reference sequence). V gave up 4 bases and J gave up 2 bases, with 12 bases separating them. The CDR3 loop is CSATGLWTKNIQYF. The CDR3 bases are TGCAGTGCTACCGGCCTATGGACCAAAAACATTCAGTACTTC.

The sample holds many counts of this clonotype. The chain recombines TRBV5-6 with TRBJ1-1; 7 bases fit TRBD1. This CDR3 is built from 16 residues. Trimming took 2 bases from V and 0 from J; bases not matched to a gene: 7. Germline assignment: CDR1 SGHDT and CDR2 YYEEEE. This CDR3 is CASSFRGAKMNTEAFF. The CDR3 DNA sequence: TGTGCCAGCAGCTTCAGGGGGGCAAAGATGAACACTGAAGCTTTCTTT.

The chain is built from TRBV5-6 and TRBJ2-5, with D perhaps matching TRBD2 (6 bases). Germline V gene sequence: CDR1 SGHDT, CDR2 YYEEEE. This CDR3 region has 13 residues. V was shortened by 2 bases and J by 6 bases, with 11 bases between the two germline ends. For the CDR3, the DNA is TGTGCCAGCAGCTTCGGGAGTTTGAAGACCCAGTACTTC. Its protein is CASSFGSLKTQYF.

In this sample, this clonotype turned up many times. The chain carries TRBV13 and TRBJ2-4; 12 positions agree with TRBD1. The V and J ends lost 4 bases and 0 bases, in that order; junction bases with no gene match: 7. The CDR3 contains 18 residues. Germline V gene sequence: CDR1 PRHDT, CDR2 FYEKMQ (reference sequence). The CDR3, as DNA: TGTGCCAGCAGCTCCCGGGACAGGGGGCGGGTAGCCAAAAACATTCAGTACTTC. Its translation: CASSSRDRGRVAKNIQYF.

This clonotype was detected many times. The chain uses TRBV20-1 and TRBJ2-3; the D is unclear. This CDR3 region has 10 residues. Germline values: CDR1 DFQATT, CDR2 SNEGSKA (reference sequence). The V end was cut by 7 bases, the J end by 4 bases, with 6 bases between. This CDR3 reads CSGSADTQYF. Here the CDR3 DNA reads TGCAGTGGAAGCGCAGATACGCAGTATTTT.

The CDR3 sequence: CASSLSASFYNEQFF. CDR3 bases: TGTGCCAGCAGCTTATCCGCTAGCTTCTACAATGAGCAGTTCTTC. The chain links TRBV7-2 to TRBJ2-1; TRBD2 is a possible D gene (5 bases). The V end lost 2 bases, the J end lost 3 bases, and 11 bases lay between the germline ends. CDR1 is SGHTA, CDR2 FQGNSA, per germline. There are 15 residues in the CDR3.

In this sample, this clonotype turned up a few times. The V gene is TRBV7-2, the J gene TRBJ2-7; 10 bases align to TRBD2. J was trimmed by 5 bases and V by 3 bases; bases with no gene match: 13. The germline CDR1 and CDR2 sequences are SGHTA and FQGNSA. The CDR3 consists of 17 residues. The CDR3 is CASSLQPASGSPHEQYF. The CDR3 DNA reads as TGTGCCAGCAGCTTGCAGCCCGCTAGCGGGAGTCCCCACGAGCAGTACTTC.

The genes are TRBV10-3 and TRBJ2-2, with 11 positions matching TRBD2. This CDR3 is built from 15 residues. Germline V gene data show CDR1 as ENHRY and CDR2 as SYGVKD. The junction had 0 bases not matched to a gene; V was cut back by 6 bases and J by 0 bases. The CDR3 loop is CAIRTSGTNTGELFF. The DNA for the CDR3 is TGTGCCATCAGGACTAGCGGGACGAACACCGGGGAGCTGTTTTTT.

This clonotype was picked up many times. The rearrangement links TRBV27 to TRBJ2-3; D ambiguous. Germline loops: CDR1 MNHEY, CDR2 SMNVEV (reference sequence). This CDR3 contains 15 residues. V was trimmed by 1 base and J by 1 base, leaving 9 bases between them. CDR3 in amino acids: CASSLFSRGTDTQYF. DNA of the CDR3: TGTGCCAGCAGTTTATTCTCCCGCGGCACAGATACGCAGTATTTT.

The gene calls are TRBV9 and TRBJ2-3, with D maybe TRBD2 (5 bases). Germline V lookup: CDR1 SGDLS, CDR2 YYNGEE. This CDR3 has 14 amino acids. V was shortened by 2 bases and J by 8 bases, with 15 bases between the two germline ends. The CDR3 DNA is TGTGCCAGCAGCGTTTTGGACTCTGGGCCTACGCAGTATTTT. Translated, it gives CASSVLDSGPTQYF.

The chain combines TRBV6-2 or TRBV6-3 with TRBJ2-3, with D possibly TRBD1 on 5 matching bases. Trimming removed 7 bases from V and 1 base from J, with 15 bases in between. The CDR3 covers 15 residues. Looked up from germline, CDR1 is MNHEY and CDR2 is SVGEGT. The CDR3 DNA is TGTGCCAGCACCCCGACAGTCCAGCGCACAGATACGCAGTATTTT. Translation: CASTPTVQRTDTQYF.